The T cell receptor (beta chain) described here comes from a study of T cells in Graves' hyperthyroidism and ophthalmopathy (dated by TCRdb to between 2017 and 2020). For the wider study: Peripheral blood samples were taken at initial diagnosis, before any treatment was given. TCR V-J signatures able to tell the groups apart were searched for in a discovery cohort of 90 to 100 patients, of whom more than 40 had Graves' ophthalmopathy and around 56 had stable Graves' hyperthyroidism. Prospective prediction of ophthalmopathy was tested in an independent validation cohort of fewer than 20 hyperthyroidism patients and 17 patients who later progressed to ophthalmopathy. The 80 to 100 discovery patients were randomly divided into training and test sets at a 7:3 ratio. The study also compared thyroid tissue and blood T-cell repertoires from several Graves' hyperthyroidism patients. Following sampling, methimazole starting at 30 mg daily was given to hyperthyroidism patients, and high-dose intravenous methylprednisolone was given to ophthalmopathy patients. TCR Vbeta CDR3 sequencing of 120 to 150 peripheral blood samples (roughly 43 ophthalmopathy, roughly 72 hyperthyroidism and approximately 17 progressor patients) is reported in the paper.

Graves' hyperthyroidism was defined as stable when no progression to ophthalmopathy occurred over 18 months of follow-up. Hyperthyroidism patients were newly diagnosed, had a disease duration of under 2 months, and were aged 18 to 65 years. Any patient with an uncontrolled infection, another autoimmune disease, pregnancy or lactation was excluded. Diagnoses were established on the basis of clinical symptoms, serum thyroxine and TRAb, thyroid ultrasound, and orbital computed tomography. PBMCs were isolated from 10 ml of fresh peripheral blood by Ficoll-Paque density gradient centrifugation. Total RNA was extracted with Trizol reagent, and quality was checked on an Agilent 2100 Bioanalyzer. What the authors observed across the whole study: During validation, the model predicted progression to ophthalmopathy a median of roughly six months ahead of onset, with more than 60% sensitivity and less than 85% specificity. In cross-validation, a model built on a 13 V-J signature told ophthalmopathy apart from stable hyperthyroidism with under 90% sensitivity and about 81% specificity, and in testing the same model reached 80%/75%. Most expanded thyroid clonotypes (frequency above 0.001) were also found in blood, which suggests that blood repertoires may mirror thyroid immune responses. No statistical method was used to set the sample size in advance, and investigators knew the group allocation.

TCR beta CDR3 regions were amplified from RNA transcripts. The first round of RT-PCR for the TCR CDR3 was performed with the HTBI primer set and the Qiagen OneStep RT-PCR kit. Libraries were constructed in a second round of multiplex PCR, after which size selection and purification were carried out. Sequencing of the libraries was done on an Illumina HiSeq2000 using paired-end 100 bp reads. From the authors' description of their analysis: Raw data were processed with SOAPnuke, discarding reads with adapters, uncalled bases, mean Phred below 15, or no exact constant-primer or identifier match. High-quality paired reads were merged with COPE v1.2.5, and unique nucleotide sequences were defined as clonotypes. MiTCR v1.1 was used to align the clonotypes against IMGT TRBV, TRBD and TRBJ reference segments. Analysis was restricted to V-J combinations with a frequency above 0.0001, which covered 99.2% of repertoires. The TCS score was defined as F50 (clonal expansion) divided by E x V (chaos), with BLOSUM62-based TCRdist calculated between CDR3 peptides within each V-J. Welch's t-statistics and random forest reduced approximately 520 V-J features to around 14, which were used in a naive Bayes classifier (R e1071). The similarity between thyroid and blood repertoires was quantified using the Morisita-Horn index. The public reads were reprocessed in TCRdb via fastp at Q25 and MiXCR, keeping in-frame beta chains. Each record represents a unique CDR3 protein, reported with the most common genes and DNA among its rows. These V and J calls are TCRdb output, not the study's own analysis. In this sample the table shows under 130,000 distinct CDR3 sequences, less than 55% of which occur a single time. The ten largest account for 20% to 30% of the sample.

Ends trimmed: V by 5 bases, J by 5 bases; bases unmatched to a gene: 14. Looking up the germline V gene yields CDR1 SGHTA and CDR2 FQGTGA. From the cysteine through the phenylalanine, the CDR3 covers 17 amino acids. The retained sequence is limited to the CDR3, 51 bases, with the frame set at the first base. Of note for this clonotype: The antigen it binds to is not known. No much larger clone is present one base from it, and per-base qualities are unavailable.

Sequenced material: blood. This clonotype was obtained from a man aged 40-55 years with Graves' hyperthyroidism. The sequence links TRBV7-3 to TRBJ2-1; 8 central nucleotides agree with TRBD2. The CDR3 here reads CASSQGLGRRQDNEQFF. The DNA sequence is given as TGTGCCAGCAGCCAGGGACTAGGAAGGCGTCAGGACAATGAGCAGTTCTTC. The CDR3, completed at both ends by the reference TRBV7-3 and TRBJ2-1 genes, gives the full variable domain GAGVSQTPSNKVTEKGKYVELRCDPISGHTALYWYRQSLGQGPEFLIYFQGTGAADDSGLPNDRFFAVRPEGSVSTLKIQRTERGDSAVYLCASSQGLGRRQDNEQFFGPGTRLTVL.